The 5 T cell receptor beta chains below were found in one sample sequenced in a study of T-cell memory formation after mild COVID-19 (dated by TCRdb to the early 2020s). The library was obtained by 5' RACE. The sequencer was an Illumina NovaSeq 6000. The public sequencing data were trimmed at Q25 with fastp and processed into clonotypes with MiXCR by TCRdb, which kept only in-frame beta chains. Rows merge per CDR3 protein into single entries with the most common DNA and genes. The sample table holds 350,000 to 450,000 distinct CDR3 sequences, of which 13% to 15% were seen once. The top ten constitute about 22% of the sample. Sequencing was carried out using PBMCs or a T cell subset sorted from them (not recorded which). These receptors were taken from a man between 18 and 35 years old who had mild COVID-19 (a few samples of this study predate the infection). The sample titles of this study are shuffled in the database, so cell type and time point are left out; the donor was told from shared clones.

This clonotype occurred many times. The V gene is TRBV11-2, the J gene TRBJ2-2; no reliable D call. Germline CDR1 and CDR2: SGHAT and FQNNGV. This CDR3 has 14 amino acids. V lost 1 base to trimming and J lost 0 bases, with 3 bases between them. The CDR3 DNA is TGTGCCAGCAGCTTAGCCACGAACACCGGGGAGCTGTTTTTT. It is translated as CASSLATNTGELFF. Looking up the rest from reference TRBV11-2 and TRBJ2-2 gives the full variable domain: EAGVAQSPRYKIIEKRQSVAFWCNPISGHATLYWYQQILGQGPKLLIQFQNNGVVDDSQLPKDRFSAERLKGVDSTLKIQPAKLEDSAVYLCASSLATNTGELFFGEGSRLTVL.

The CDR3 region is CASTTGVKQHF. The CDR3 DNA sequence: TGTGCCAGCACAACAGGGGTAAAGCAGCATTTT. The rearrangement joins TRBV28 to TRBJ1-5; 7 bases are a match to TRBD1. The junction had 7 bases not matched to a gene; V was cut back by 7 bases and J by 13 bases. This CDR3 comprises 11 residues. In germline, CDR1 is MDHEN, CDR2 SYDVKM.

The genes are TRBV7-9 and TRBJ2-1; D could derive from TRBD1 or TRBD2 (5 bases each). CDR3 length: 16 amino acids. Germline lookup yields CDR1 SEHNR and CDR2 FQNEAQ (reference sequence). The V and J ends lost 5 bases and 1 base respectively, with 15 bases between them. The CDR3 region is CASSPPGARSYNEQFF. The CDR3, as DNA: TGTGCCAGCAGCCCACCCGGGGCGAGATCCTACAATGAGCAGTTCTTC. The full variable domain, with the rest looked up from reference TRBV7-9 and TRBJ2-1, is DTGVSQNPRHKITKRGQNVTFRCDPISEHNRLYWYRQTLGQGPEFLTYFQNEAQLEKSRLLSDRFSAERPKGSFSTLEIQRTEQGDSAMYLCASSPPGARSYNEQFFGPGTRLTVL.

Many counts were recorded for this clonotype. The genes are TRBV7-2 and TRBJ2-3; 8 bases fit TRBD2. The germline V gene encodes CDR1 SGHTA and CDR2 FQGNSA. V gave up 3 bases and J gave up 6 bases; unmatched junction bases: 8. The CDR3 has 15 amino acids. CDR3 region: CASSFGLAQGDTQYF. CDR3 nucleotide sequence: TGTGCCAGCAGCTTCGGACTAGCCCAGGGGGATACGCAGTATTTT.

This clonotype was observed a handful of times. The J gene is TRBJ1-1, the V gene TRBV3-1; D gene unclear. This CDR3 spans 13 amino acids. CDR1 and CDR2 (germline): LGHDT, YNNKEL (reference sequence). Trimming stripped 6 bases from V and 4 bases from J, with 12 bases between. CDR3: CASRRASGTEAFF. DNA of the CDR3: TGTGCCAGCAGGAGGGCCAGCGGCACTGAAGCTTTCTTT.